This TCR beta chain was observed in a study of CD8 T cells in Susac syndrome. TEMRA cells underwent FACS enrichment and CD8+ and CD4+ T cells underwent negative isolation. When the RNA was reverse transcribed, random hexamers were used with an input of about 0.5 to 1 ug. A single record per CDR3 protein comes from TCRdb applying MiXCR to the immunoSEQ multiplex PCR reads. Seen here are 330,000 or so distinct CDR3 sequences, approximately 91% observed once, and the top ten hold about 0.17%. Study-wide results and caveats: It was acknowledged by the study that relatively few individuals were included in its TCR sequencing and HLA analysis.

A note on this clonotype: Its target is unknown.

Sequencing input: CD8+ T cells from PBMCs. This clonotype was obtained from a human donor with multiple sclerosis.

The CDR3 DNA is TGTGCCAGCAGGCCTTCCGGGACAGCGAACACTGAAGCTTTCTTT. This encodes CASRPSGTANTEAFF. V usage is TRBV4-2 and J usage is TRBJ1-1, with 7 bases lining up with TRBD1. CDR3 length: 15 residues. The V segment lost 6 bases and the J segment 1 base; nucleotides outside the gene matches: 8. CDR1 is LGHNA and CDR2 is YNFKEQ in the germline V gene.